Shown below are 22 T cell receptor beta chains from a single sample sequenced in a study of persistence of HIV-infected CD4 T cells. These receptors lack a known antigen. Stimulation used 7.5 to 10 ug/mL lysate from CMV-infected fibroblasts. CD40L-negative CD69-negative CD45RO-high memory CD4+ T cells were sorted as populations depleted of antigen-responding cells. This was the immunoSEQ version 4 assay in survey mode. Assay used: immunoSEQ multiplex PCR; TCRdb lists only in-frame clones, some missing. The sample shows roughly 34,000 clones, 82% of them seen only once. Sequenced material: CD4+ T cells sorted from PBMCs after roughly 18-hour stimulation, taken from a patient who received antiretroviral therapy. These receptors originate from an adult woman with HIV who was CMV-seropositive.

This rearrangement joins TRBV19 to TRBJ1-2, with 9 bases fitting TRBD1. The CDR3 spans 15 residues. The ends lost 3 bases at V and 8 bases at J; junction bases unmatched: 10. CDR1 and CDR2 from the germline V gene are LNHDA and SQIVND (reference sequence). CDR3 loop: CASSISGTGFGGYTF. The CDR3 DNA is TGTGCCAGTAGTATTTCCGGGACAGGGTTCGGGGGCTACACCTTC.

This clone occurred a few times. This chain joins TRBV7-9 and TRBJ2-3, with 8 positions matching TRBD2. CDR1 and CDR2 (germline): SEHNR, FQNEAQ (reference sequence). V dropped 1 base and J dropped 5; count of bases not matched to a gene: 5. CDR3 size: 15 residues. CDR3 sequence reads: CASSLGGLGGDTQYF. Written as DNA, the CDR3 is TGTGCCAGCAGCTTAGGGGGACTAGGGGGAGATACGCAGTATTTT. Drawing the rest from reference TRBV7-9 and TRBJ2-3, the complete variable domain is DTGVSQNPRHKITKRGQNVTFRCDPISEHNRLYWYRQTLGQGPEFLTYFQNEAQLEKSRLLSDRFSAERPKGSFSTLEIQRTEQGDSAMYLCASSLGGLGGDTQYFGPGTRLTVL.

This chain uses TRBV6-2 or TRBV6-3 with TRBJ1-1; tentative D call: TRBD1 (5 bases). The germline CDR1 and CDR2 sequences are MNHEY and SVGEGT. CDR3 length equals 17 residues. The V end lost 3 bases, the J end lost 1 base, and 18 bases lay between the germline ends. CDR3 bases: TGTGCCAGCAGTTATGGGGGGTGGTCAGGAAAGAACACTGAAGCTTTCTTT. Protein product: CASSYGGWSGKNTEAFF.

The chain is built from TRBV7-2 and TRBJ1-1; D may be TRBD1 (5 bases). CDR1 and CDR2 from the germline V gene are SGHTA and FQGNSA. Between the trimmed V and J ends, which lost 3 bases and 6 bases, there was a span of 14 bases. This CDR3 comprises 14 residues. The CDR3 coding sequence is TGTGCCAGCAGCTTGTCACACACGGGGGCTGAAGCTTTCTTT. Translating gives CASSLSHTGAEAFF.

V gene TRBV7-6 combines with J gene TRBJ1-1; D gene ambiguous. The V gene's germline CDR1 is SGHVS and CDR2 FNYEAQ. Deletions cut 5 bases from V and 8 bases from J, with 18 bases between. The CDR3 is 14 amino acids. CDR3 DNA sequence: TGTGCCAGCAGCCAGGTTTATTCGGGCTCCGAAGCTTTCTTT. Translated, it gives CASSQVYSGSEAFF.

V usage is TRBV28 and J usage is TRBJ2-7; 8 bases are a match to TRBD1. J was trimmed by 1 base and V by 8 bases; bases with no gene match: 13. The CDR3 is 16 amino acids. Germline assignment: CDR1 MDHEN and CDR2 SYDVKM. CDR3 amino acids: CASHNGRDRSSYEQYF. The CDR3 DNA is TGTGCCAGCCACAATGGACGGGACAGGAGTTCCTACGAGCAGTACTTC.

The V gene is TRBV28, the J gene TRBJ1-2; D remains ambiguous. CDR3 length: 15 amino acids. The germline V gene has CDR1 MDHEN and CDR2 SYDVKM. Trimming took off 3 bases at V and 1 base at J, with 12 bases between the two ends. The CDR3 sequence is CASSLFSLHNYGYTF. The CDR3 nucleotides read TGTGCCAGCAGTTTGTTCAGCTTACATAACTATGGCTACACCTTC.

The chain's CDR3 is CASSTDRSYGYTF. The CDR3 DNA reads TGTGCCAGTAGTACGGACAGGAGCTATGGCTACACCTTC. The rearrangement joins TRBV19 to TRBJ1-2, with 7 bases aligning to TRBD1. Germline assignment: CDR1 LNHDA and CDR2 SQIVND (reference sequence). Trimming removed 4 bases from V and 4 bases from J; junction bases left unmatched: 3. This CDR3 spans 13 amino acids.

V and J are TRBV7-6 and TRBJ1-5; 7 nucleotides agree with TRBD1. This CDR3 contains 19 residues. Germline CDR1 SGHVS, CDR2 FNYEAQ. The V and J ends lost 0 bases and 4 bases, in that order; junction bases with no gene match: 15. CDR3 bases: TGTGCCAGCAGCTTAGCGCGGTCCCGGGACAGCTCCGCGAATCAGCCCCAGCATTTT. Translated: CASSLARSRDSSANQPQHF. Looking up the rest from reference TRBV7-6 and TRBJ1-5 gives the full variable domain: GAGVSQSPRYKVTKRGQDVALRCDPISGHVSLYWYRQALGQGPEFLTYFNYEAQQDKSGLPNDRFSAERPEGSISTLTIQRTEQRDSAMYRCASSLARSRDSSANQPQHFGDGTRLSIL.

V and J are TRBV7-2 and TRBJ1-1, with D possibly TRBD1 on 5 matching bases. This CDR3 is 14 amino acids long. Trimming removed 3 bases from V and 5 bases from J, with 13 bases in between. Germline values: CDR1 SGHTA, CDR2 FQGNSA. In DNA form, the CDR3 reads TGTGCCAGCAGCTTGAACCGGGACTCGACTGAAGCTTTCTTT. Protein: CASSLNRDSTEAFF.

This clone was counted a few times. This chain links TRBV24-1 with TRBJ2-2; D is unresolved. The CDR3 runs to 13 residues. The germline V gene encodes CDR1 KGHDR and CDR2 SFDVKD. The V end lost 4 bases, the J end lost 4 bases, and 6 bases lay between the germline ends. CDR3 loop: CATSETVTGELFF. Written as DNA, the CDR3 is TGTGCCACCAGTGAGACCGTCACCGGGGAGCTGTTTTTT.

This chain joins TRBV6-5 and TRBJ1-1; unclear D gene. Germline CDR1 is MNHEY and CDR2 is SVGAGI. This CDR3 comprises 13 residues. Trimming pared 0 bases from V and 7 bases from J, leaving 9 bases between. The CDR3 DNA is TGTGCCAGCAGTTACTCGAGGCGCGATGAAGCTTTCTTT. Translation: CASSYSRRDEAFF.

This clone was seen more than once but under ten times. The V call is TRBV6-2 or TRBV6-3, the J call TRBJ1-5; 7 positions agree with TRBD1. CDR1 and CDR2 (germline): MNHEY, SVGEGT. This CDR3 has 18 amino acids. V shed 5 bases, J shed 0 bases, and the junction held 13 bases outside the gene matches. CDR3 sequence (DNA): TGTGCCAGCAGTGGGACCCGGGACAGAGATAATAGCAATCAGCCCCAGCATTTT. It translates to CASSGTRDRDNSNQPQHF.

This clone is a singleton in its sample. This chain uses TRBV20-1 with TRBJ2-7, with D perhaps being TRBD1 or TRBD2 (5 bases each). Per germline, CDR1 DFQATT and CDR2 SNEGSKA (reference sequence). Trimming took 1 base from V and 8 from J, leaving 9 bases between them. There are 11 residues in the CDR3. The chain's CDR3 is CSARGDGKQYF. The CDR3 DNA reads TGCAGTGCTAGAGGGGACGGAAAGCAGTACTTC.

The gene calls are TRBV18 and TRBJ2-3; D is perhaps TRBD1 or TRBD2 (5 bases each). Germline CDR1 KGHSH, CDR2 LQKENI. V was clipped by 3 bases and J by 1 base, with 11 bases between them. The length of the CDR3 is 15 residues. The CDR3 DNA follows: TGTGCCAGCTCACCCCCCCGGGACCGCACAGATACGCAGTATTTT. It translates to CASSPPRDRTDTQYF. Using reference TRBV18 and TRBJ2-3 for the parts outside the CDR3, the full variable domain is NAGVMQNPRHLVRRRGQEARLRCSPMKGHSHVYWYRQLPEEGLKFMVYLQKENIIDESGMPKERFSAEFPKEGPSILRIQQVVRGDSAAYFCASSPPRDRTDTQYFGPGTRLTVL.

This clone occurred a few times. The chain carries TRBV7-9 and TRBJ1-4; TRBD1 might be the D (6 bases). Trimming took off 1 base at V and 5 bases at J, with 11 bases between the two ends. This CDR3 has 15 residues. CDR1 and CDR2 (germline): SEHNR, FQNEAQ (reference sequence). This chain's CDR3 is CASSLVLGGNEKLFF. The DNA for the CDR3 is TGTGCCAGCAGCTTAGTCCTCGGGGGCAATGAAAAACTGTTTTTT. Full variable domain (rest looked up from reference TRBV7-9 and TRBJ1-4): DTGVSQNPRHKITKRGQNVTFRCDPISEHNRLYWYRQTLGQGPEFLTYFQNEAQLEKSRLLSDRFSAERPKGSFSTLEIQRTEQGDSAMYLCASSLVLGGNEKLFFGSGTQLSVL.

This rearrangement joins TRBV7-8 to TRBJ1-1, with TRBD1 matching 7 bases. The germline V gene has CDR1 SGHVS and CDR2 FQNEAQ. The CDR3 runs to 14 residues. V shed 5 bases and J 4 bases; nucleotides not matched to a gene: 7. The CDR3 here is CASSGDRAVTEAFF. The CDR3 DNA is TGTGCCAGCAGCGGAGACAGGGCGGTCACTGAAGCTTTCTTT.

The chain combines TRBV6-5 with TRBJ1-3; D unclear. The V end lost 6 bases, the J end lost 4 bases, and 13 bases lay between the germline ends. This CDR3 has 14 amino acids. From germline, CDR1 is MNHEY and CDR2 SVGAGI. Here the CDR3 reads CASREGALGNTIYF. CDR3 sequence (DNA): TGTGCCAGCAGAGAGGGTGCTCTGGGAAACACCATATATTTT.

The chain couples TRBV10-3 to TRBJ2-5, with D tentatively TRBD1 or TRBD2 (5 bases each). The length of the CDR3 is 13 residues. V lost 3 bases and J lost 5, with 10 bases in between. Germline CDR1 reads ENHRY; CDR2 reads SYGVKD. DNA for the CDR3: TGTGCCATCAGTGACAGGGAGAGGGAGACCCAGTACTTC. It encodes CAISDRERETQYF.

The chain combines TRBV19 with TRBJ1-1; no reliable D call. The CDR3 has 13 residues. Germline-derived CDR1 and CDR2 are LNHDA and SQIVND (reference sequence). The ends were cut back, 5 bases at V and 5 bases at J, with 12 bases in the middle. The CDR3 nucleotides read TGTGCCAGTAGTTCGCGACCGAAGACTGAAGCTTTCTTT. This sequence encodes CASSSRPKTEAFF.

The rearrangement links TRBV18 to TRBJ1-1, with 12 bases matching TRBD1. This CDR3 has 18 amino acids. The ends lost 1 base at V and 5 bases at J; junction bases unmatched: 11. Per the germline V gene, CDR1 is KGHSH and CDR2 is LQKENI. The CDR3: CASSPLAHPGQGATEAFF. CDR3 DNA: TGTGCCAGCTCACCACTCGCCCACCCGGGACAGGGGGCTACTGAAGCTTTCTTT.

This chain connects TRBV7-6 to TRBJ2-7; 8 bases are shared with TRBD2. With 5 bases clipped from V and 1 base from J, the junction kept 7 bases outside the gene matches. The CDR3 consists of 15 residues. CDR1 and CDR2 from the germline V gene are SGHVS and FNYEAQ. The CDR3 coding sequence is TGTGCCAGCAGCGCAACTAGCGGAGGGTCCTACGAGCAGTACTTC. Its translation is CASSATSGGSYEQYF.